This T cell receptor beta chain is drawn from a study of breast tumors, draining lymph nodes, adjacent tissues. This clonotype was seen repeatedly, ten times or more. The length of the CDR3 is 16 residues. Germline lookup yields CDR1 SGHDT and CDR2 YYEEEE. Trimming removed 1 base from V and 7 bases from J; junction bases left unmatched: 13. TCRdb recomputed calls from the multiplex PCR reads with MiXCR, one row per CDR3 protein. The data show tens of thousands of distinct CDR3 sequences, approximately 22% seen once. The rearrangement links TRBV5-6 to TRBJ1-2; 7 nucleotides line up with TRBD1. Sequencing used breast tumor tissue. The TCR was taken from a female donor with breast cancer. Some clones in this sample may be carry-over from other donors' samples. The CDR3 loop reads CASSLTGTDLYGGYTF. Here the CDR3 DNA reads TGTGCCAGCAGCTTGACCGGGACAGACCTCTATGGTGGCTACACCTTC.